This is a list of T cell receptor beta chains from one sample in a study of blood T cell repertoires in COVID-19. Repertoires were generated with immunoSEQ multiplex PCR, while TCRdb's copy carries only in-frame clones and drops some. Of 250,000 to 350,000 clones listed, 89% are singletons. Input material: peripheral blood. The receptor source for this set is a woman between 55 and 75 years old with acute or convalescent COVID-19. CDR3s include the opening cysteine and the closing phenylalanine or tryptophan. Expanded clones get a size class; other rows say once, few or many, or leave the size out.

J gene	clone size	V gene	CDR3 protein
TRBJ2-7	-	TRBV2	CASSRDPGQGAYEQYF
TRBJ2-1	once	TRBV7-2	CASSLASTGSSYNEQFF
TRBJ2-3	-	TRBV9	CASSGGDRGRTDTQYF
TRBJ1-2	-	TRBV5-6	CASSPPRIYGYTF
TRBJ2-7	-	TRBV14	CASSTYRTGIYEQYF
TRBJ2-7	once	TRBV28	CASSLDRGVTYEQYF
TRBJ2-7	-	TRBV28	CASSSRTGGWQYF
TRBJ1-2	-	TRBV10-3	CAISEPSRGGYGYTF
TRBJ1-1	-	TRBV30	CAWSQGVHTEAFF
TRBJ2-3	-	TRBV2	CASRATGITDTQYF
TRBJ1-3	-	TRBV30	CAWAADRGDTIYF
TRBJ2-1	once	TRBV28	CASSSIGQGVNEQFF
TRBJ2-7	-	TRBV3-1/TRBV3-2	CASSQSGLGPYEQYF
TRBJ1-1	-	TRBV12-3/TRBV12-4	CASSLSGGLEAFF
TRBJ1-6	-	TRBV9	CASSVGEGYNSPLHF
TRBJ2-3	-	TRBV3-1/TRBV3-2	CASSQDIDRVGDTQYF
TRBJ2-7	-	TRBV30	CAWGRGAYEQYF
TRBJ2-1	-	TRBV9	CASSVDGTSGRHEQFF
TRBJ2-7	-	TRBV7-9	CASSLGTSGLSSYEQYF
TRBJ1-2	-	TRBV5-1	CASSRDSSYGYTF
TRBJ1-2	-	TRBV6-2/TRBV6-3	CASSTQGALYGYTF
TRBJ2-5	-	TRBV3-1/TRBV3-2	CASFGGETQYF
TRBJ2-7	-	TRBV2	CASSDASGDPYEQYF
TRBJ1-5	-	TRBV27	CASSSRGGSNQPQHF
TRBJ1-1	-	TRBV4-3	CASSQESQGTEAFF
TRBJ1-2	-	TRBV29-1	CSGSGGTGYGYTF
TRBJ2-1	-	TRBV7-3	CASSLAGAVNEQFF
TRBJ2-7	-	TRBV29-1	CSVAGQGIGEQYF